One and the same sample provided the 6 T cell receptor beta chains below, sequenced in a study of blood T cell repertoires in COVID-19. Profiling relied on immunoSEQ multiplex PCR, and the TCRdb table lists in-frame clones only, not all of them. This table has under 95,000 clones, around 88% appearing once. Sequencing was done on a sample of peripheral blood. These receptors all stem from a man between 60 and 75 years old with acute or convalescent COVID-19.

The J gene is TRBJ2-2, the V gene TRBV23-1; 8 bases agree with TRBD2. TRBV23-1 is annotated as an ORF whose role is uncertain. The CDR3 is made up of 16 amino acids. V lost 3 bases to trimming and J lost 5 bases; unmatched junction nucleotides: 8. DNA for the CDR3: TGCGCCAGCAGTCATTCCCGGGAGGGGATTACCGGGGAGCTGTTTTTT. Protein: CASSHSREGITGELFF.

V is TRBV2 and J is TRBJ1-4; D gene unclear. This CDR3 contains 14 residues. The V end was cut by 10 bases, the J end by 0 bases, with 12 bases between. Germline lookup yields CDR1 SNHLY and CDR2 FYNNEI. CDR3 sequence reads: CATQRLTTNEKLFF. CDR3 sequence (DNA): TGTGCCACCCAGAGGTTGACAACTAATGAAAAACTGTTTTTT.

CDR3 sequence: CASSSVRIRQGASTEAFF. The CDR3 DNA sequence: TGTGCCAGCAGCTCAGTTAGAATTAGACAGGGGGCGAGCACTGAAGCTTTCTTT. This sequence joins TRBV11-2 and TRBJ1-1, with TRBD1 matching over 10 bases. CDR3 length equals 18 residues. J gave up 4 bases and V 4 bases, and 15 bases lay outside the gene matches. The germline V gene has CDR1 SGHAT and CDR2 FQNNGV. Full variable domain (missing parts from reference TRBV11-2 and TRBJ1-1): EAGVAQSPRYKIIEKRQSVAFWCNPISGHATLYWYQQILGQGPKLLIQFQNNGVVDDSQLPKDRFSAERLKGVDSTLKIQPAKLEDSAVYLCASSSVRIRQGASTEAFFGQGTRLTVV.

CDR3 coding DNA: TGTGCCAGCAGCACCGGGACAGGGGTATACAATGAGCAGTTCTTC. Translation: CASSTGTGVYNEQFF. The rearrangement joins TRBV5-8 to TRBJ2-1; 10 bases match TRBD1. Germline CDR1 is SGHTS and CDR2 is YDEGEE. After removal of 4 bases from V and 4 bases from J, the junction contained 5 bases not matched to a gene. There are 15 residues in the CDR3. The full variable domain, completed using reference TRBV5-8 and TRBJ2-1, is EAGVTQSPTHLIKTRGQQATLRCSPISGHTSVYWYQQALGLGLQFLLWYDEGEERNRGNFPPRFSGRQFPNYSSELNVNALELEDSALYLCASSTGTGVYNEQFFGPGTRLTVL.

The chain uses TRBV20-1 and TRBJ1-1, with D tentatively TRBD1 (5 bases). The germline V gene encodes CDR1 DFQATT and CDR2 SNEGSKA (reference sequence). This CDR3 is 15 amino acids long. With 3 bases removed from V and 1 base from J, the gap between germline ends came to 15 bases. The CDR3 nucleotides are TGCAGTGCTAGTCGCCAGGGAGGTTCGAACACTGAAGCTTTCTTT. As protein: CSASRQGGSNTEAFF.

This clone was counted once. The chain is built from TRBV12-5 and TRBJ1-1; D unresolved. V lost 2 bases and J 4 bases, leaving 8 bases between the germline ends. Germline loops: CDR1 LGHNT, CDR2 FRNRAP. The CDR3 extends over 13 amino acids. The CDR3 reads CASGLFGGTEAFF. In nucleotides, the CDR3 is TGTGCTAGTGGTTTGTTCGGAGGCACTGAAGCTTTCTTT.